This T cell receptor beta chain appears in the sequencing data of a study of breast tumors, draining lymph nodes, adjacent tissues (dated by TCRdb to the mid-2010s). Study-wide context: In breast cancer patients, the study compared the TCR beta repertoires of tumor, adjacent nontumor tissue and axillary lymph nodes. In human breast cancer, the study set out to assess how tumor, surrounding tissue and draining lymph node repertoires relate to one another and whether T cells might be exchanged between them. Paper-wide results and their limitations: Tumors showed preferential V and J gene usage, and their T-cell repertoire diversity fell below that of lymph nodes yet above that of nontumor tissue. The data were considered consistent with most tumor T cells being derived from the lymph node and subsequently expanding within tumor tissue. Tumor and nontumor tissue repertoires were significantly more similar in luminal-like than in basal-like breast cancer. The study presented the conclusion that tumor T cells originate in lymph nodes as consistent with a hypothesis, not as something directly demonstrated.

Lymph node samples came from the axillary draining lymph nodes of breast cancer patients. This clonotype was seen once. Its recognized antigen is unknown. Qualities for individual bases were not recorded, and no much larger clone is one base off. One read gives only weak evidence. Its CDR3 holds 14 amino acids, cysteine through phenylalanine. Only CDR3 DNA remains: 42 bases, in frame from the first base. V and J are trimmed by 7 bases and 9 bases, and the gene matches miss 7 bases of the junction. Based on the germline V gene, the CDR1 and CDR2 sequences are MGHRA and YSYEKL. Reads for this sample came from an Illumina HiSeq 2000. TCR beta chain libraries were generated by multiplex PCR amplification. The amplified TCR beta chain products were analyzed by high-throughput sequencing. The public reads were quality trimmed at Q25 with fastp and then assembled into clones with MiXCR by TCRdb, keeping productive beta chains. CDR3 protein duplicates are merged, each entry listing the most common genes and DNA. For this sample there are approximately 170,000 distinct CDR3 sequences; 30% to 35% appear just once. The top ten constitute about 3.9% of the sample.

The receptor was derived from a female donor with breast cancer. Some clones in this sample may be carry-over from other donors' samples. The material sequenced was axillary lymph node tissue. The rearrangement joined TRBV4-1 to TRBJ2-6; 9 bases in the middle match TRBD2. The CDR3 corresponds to CASMAGGGYNVLTF. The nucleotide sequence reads TGCGCCAGCATGGCGGGAGGGGGGTACAACGTCCTGACTTTC.